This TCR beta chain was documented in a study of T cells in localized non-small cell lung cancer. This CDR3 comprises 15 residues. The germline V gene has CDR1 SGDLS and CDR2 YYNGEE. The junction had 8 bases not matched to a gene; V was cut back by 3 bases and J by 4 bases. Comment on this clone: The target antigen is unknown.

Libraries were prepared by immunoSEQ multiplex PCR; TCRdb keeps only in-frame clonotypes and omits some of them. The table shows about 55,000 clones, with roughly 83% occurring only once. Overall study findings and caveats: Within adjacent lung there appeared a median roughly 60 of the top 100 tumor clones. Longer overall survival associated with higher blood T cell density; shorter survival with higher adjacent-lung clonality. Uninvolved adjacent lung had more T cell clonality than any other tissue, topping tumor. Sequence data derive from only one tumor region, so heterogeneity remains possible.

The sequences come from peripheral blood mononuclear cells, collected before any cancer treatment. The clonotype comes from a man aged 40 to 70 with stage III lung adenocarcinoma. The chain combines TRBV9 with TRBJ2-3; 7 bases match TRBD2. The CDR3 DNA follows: TGTGCCAGCAGCGAGTCGGGGGGTCAACCAGATACGCAGTATTTT. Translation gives CASSESGGQPDTQYF.